This record looks at one T cell receptor (beta chain) sequence and its context. Its matching antigen is unknown. Only in-frame clones appear in the TCRdb table, and some are missing; sequencing was by immunoSEQ multiplex PCR. Among about 140,000 clones listed, approximately 91% were seen once. This entry comes from a study of T cell responses to AZD1222 COVID-19 vaccine. Study-wide results and limits: Researchers report vaccine-associated CD4 TCRs spanning spike, with dominance at 160-218 and 743-854. Vaccination with two AZD1222 doses was followed by a rise in Spike-specific TCR breadth and depth.

The CDR3 runs 16 residues. Germline V gives CDR1 SEHNR, CDR2 FQNEAQ (reference sequence). V was shortened by 2 bases and J by 4 bases, with 15 bases between the two germline ends. The sample was peripheral blood, taken 28 days after the second AZD1222 dose. The chain links TRBV7-9 to TRBJ2-1; a weak D match, TRBD2 (5 bases). The sequence was obtained from an adult who received the AZD1222 COVID-19 vaccine. The CDR3 spells CASSLRSRSGYNEQFF. As DNA, the CDR3 is TGTGCCAGCAGCTTAAGGTCCCGGTCGGGATACAATGAGCAGTTCTTC.